This T cell receptor (beta chain) was sequenced during a study of T cell responses to AZD1222 COVID-19 vaccine. The overall study: Doses given second, at about 4 or about 12 weeks, were pooled. Study-wide points: CD4 TCRs linked to vaccination spanned spike, dominating at 160-218 and 743-854.

As regards this clone: The antigen is not known.

Germline loops: CDR1 SGHKS, CDR2 YYEKEE (reference sequence). Trimming left V 4 bases short and J 6 bases short, with 7 bases between. The CDR3 spans 12 residues. Sequenced by immunoSEQ multiplex PCR; TCRdb stores in-frame clones only, minus some. The sample carries roughly 150,000 clones, around 87% recorded once. This clonotype was sampled from an adult in good health. This chain connects TRBV5-5 to TRBJ2-2, with D unresolved. The sample was peripheral blood, taken on day 0 of AZD1222 vaccination. The CDR3 here is CASSRPSGELFF. CDR3 in DNA: TGTGCCAGCAGCCGGCCCTCCGGGGAGCTGTTTTTT. Full variable domain (remainder filled in from reference TRBV5-5 and TRBJ2-2): DAGVTQSPTHLIKTRGQQVTLRCSPISGHKSVSWYQQVLGQGPQFIFQYYEKEERGRGNFPDRFSARQFPNYSSELNVNALLLGDSALYLCASSRPSGELFFGEGSRLTVL.